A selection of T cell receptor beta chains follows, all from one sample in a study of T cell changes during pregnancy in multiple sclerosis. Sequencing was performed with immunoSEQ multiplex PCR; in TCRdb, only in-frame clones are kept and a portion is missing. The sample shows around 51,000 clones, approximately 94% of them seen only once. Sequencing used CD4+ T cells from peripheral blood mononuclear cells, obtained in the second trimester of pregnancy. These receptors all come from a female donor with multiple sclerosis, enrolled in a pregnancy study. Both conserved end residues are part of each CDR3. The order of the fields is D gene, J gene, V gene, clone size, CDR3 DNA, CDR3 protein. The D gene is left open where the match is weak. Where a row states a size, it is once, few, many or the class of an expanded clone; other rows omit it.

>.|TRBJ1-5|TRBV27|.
TGTGCCAGCAGTTTAGGGCAGAGATATCAGCCCCAGCATTTT
CASSLGQRYQPQHF
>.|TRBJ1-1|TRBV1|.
TGCACCAGCAGCCCCGGAGGACAGGGGGACTTTGACACTGAAGCTTTCTTT
CTSSPGGQGDFDTEAFF
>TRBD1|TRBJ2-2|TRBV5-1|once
TGCGCCAGCAGCTTGGGGGACAGGGGGTTGAACACCGGGGAGCTGTTTTTT
CASSLGDRGLNTGELFF
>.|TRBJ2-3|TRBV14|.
TGTGCCAGCAGCCAGGTAGCAAGCACAGATACGCAGTATTTT
CASSQVASTDTQYF
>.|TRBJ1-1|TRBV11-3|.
TGTGCCAGCAGCTTACAGGGGCAGAGAGCTGAAGCTTTCTTT
CASSLQGQRAEAFF
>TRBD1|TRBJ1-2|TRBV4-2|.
TGTGCCAGCGGGGACAGGGGACCCCATCGGGCCGGCTACACCTTC
CASGDRGPHRAGYTF
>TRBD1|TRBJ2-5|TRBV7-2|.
TGTGCCAGCAGCTTAGTGGCAGGGGGACGGGAGACCCAGTACTTC
CASSLVAGGRETQYF
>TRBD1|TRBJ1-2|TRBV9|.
TGTGCCAGCAGCTACTTTTCCGGGACAGGGAGCGCATGGGCTGATTACTATGGCTACACCTTC
CASSYFSGTGSAWADYYGYTF
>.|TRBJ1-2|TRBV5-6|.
TGTGCCAGCAGCTTGGGTGAGGGCGCTAACTATGGCTACACCTTC
CASSLGEGANYGYTF
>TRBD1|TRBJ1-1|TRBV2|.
TGTGCCAGCAGGGTCCAGACAGGGGACACTGAAGCTTTCTTT
CASRVQTGDTEAFF
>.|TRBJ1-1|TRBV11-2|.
TGTGCCAGCACGGGTCGTCTGAACACTGAAGCTTTCTTT
CASTGRLNTEAFF
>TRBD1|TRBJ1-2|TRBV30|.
TGTGCCTGGAGTGTAGACAGGGGAGATCGTGGCTACACCTTC
CAWSVDRGDRGYTF
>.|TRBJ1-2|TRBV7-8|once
TGTGCCAGCAGCCCGAGCCGGGACATCTCCTTC
CASSPSRDISF
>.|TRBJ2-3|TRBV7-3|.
TGTGCCAGCAGCCAGTGGCCGGGGAGAGGTGGAGATACGCAGTATTTT
CASSQWPGRGGDTQYF
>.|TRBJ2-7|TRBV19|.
TGTGCCAGTAGTATCGACGGGGCGGGGGAGCAGTACTTC
CASSIDGAGEQYF
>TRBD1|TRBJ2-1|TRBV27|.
TGTGCCAGCAGGACCTCCCGTGGGACAGGGGGTAATGAGCAGTTCTTC
CASRTSRGTGGNEQFF
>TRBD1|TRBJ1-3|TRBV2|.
TGTGCCAGTCTTGACAGGGGCTCTGGAAACACCATATATTTT
CASLDRGSGNTIYF
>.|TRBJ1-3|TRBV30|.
TGTGCCTGGGGGCTCTCTGGAAACACCATATATTTT
CAWGLSGNTIYF
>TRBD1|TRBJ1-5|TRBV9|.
TGTGCCAGCAGCGTTACAGGGGCGGGACAGCCCCAGCATTTT
CASSVTGAGQPQHF
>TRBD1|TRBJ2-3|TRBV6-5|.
TGTGCCACCCGGGACAGGGGCCCAGATACGCAGTATTTT
CATRDRGPDTQYF
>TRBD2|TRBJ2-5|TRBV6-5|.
TGTGCCAGCAGTTACGGGCCAGCGGGGGCAGAGACCCAGTACTTC
CASSYGPAGAETQYF
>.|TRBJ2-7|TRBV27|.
TGTGCCAGCAGTTTATCGGGAGCCTACGAGCAGTACTTC
CASSLSGAYEQYF
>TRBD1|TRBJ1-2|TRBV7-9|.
TGTGCCAGCAGCTCCAGGACAGGCCACTATGGCTACACCTTC
CASSSRTGHYGYTF